This entry is about one T cell receptor beta chain. The CDR3 length is 16 residues. Germline-derived CDR1 and CDR2 are ENHRY and SYGVKD. J lost 6 bases, V lost 0 bases, and 10 bases had no gene match. Amplification used 60 Vbeta primers and 13 Jbeta primers. Generated by immunoSEQ multiplex PCR, the TCRdb table keeps only in-frame clones and is missing some. The table has 100,000 to 150,000 clones, nearly 85% seen once. The record originates from a study of cytomegalovirus exposure and HLA in healthy donors. Sequencing was performed on PBMCs. This receptor was identified in a boy between 10 and 17 years old in good health and CMV-seronegative. V usage is TRBV10-3 and J usage is TRBJ2-7, with TRBD2 identical over 8 bases. CDR3: CAISESIVAGPGEQYF. In DNA form, the CDR3 reads TGTGCCATCAGTGAGTCGATTGTAGCGGGACCCGGCGAGCAGTACTTC.